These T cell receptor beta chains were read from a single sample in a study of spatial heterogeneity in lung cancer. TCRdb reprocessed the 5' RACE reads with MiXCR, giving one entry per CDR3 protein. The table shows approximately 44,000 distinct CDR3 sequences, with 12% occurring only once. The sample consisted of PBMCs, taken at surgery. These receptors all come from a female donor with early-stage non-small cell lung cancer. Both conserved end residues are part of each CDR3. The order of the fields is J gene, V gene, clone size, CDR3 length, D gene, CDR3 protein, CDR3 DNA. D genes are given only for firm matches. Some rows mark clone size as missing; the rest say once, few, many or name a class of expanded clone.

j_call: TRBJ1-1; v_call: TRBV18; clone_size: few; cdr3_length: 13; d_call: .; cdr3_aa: CASSPLGTGEAFF; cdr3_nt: TGTGCCAGCTCACCGCTCGGGACGGGCGAAGCTTTCTTT
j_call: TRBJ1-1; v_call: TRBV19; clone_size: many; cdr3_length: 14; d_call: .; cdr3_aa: CASSMVGGSTEAFF; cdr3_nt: TGTGCCAGTAGTATGGTGGGGGGTTCCACTGAAGCTTTCTTT
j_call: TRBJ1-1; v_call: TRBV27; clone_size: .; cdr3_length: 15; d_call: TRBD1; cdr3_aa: CASSPSPTGGTEAFF; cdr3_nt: TGTGCCAGCAGTCCTTCTCCCACAGGGGGCACTGAAGCTTTCTTT
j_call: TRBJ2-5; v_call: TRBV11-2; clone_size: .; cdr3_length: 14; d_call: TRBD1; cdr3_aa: CASSLSQGEETQYF; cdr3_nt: TGTGCCAGCAGCTTGTCGCAGGGGGAAGAGACCCAGTACTTC
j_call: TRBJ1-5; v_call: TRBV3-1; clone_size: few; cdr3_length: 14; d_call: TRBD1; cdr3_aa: CASSQGQFNQPQHF; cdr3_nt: TGTGCCAGCAGCCAGGGACAGTTCAATCAGCCCCAGCATTTT
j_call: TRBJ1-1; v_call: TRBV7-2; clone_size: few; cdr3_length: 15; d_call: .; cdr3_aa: CASSPTGPMNTEAFF; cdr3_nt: TGTGCCAGCAGCCCAACGGGCCCCATGAACACTGAAGCTTTCTTT
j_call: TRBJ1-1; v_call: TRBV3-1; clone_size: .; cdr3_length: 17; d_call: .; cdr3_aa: CASSLNGRGFMNTEAFF; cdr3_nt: TGTGCCAGCAGCCTTAATGGTAGGGGTTTCATGAACACTGAAGCTTTCTTT
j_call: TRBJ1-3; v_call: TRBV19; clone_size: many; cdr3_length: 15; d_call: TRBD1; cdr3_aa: CASSLRGSSGNTIYF; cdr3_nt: TGTGCCAGTAGCCTCAGGGGGAGCTCTGGAAACACCATATATTTT
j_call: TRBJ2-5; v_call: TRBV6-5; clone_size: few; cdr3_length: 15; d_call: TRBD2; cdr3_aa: CASSFSGGARETQYF; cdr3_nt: TGTGCCAGCAGCTTTAGCGGGGGGGCGCGGGAGACCCAGTACTTC
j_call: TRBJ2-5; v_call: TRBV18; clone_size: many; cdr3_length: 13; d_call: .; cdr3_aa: CASSPRQGETQYF; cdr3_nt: TGTGCCAGCTCACCACGACAAGGAGAGACCCAGTACTTC
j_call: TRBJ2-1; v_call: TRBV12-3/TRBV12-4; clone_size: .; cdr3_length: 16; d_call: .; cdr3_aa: CASRGGISLTYNEQFF; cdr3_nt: TGTGCCAGCAGGGGGGGAATATCTTTGACCTACAATGAGCAGTTCTTC
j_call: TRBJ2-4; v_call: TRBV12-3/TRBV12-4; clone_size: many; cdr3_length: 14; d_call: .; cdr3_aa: CASRPRQRGNIQYF; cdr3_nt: TGTGCCAGCAGACCACGACAGAGGGGGAACATTCAGTACTTC
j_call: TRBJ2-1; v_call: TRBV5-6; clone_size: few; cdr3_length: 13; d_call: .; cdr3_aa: CASSFSHNNEQFF; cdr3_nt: TGTGCCAGCAGCTTTTCTCATAACAATGAGCAGTTCTTC
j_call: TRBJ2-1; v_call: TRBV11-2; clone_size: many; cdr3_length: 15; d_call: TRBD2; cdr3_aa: CASSFPGLAGNEQFF; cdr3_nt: TGTGCCAGCAGCTTCCCGGGACTAGCGGGGAATGAGCAGTTCTTC
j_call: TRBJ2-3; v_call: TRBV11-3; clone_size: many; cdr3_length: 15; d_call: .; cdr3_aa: CASSPGDFSTDTQYF; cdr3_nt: TGTGCCAGCAGCCCCGGAGATTTTAGCACAGATACGCAGTATTTT
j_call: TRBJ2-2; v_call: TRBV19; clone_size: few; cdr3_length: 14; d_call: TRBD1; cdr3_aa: CASTVTGGGGELFF; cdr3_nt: TGTGCCAGTACCGTCACAGGGGGCGGCGGGGAGCTGTTTTTT
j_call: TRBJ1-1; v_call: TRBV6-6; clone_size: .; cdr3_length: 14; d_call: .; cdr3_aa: CASRHTGLNTEAFF; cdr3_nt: TGTGCCAGCAGACACACAGGATTGAACACTGAAGCTTTCTTT
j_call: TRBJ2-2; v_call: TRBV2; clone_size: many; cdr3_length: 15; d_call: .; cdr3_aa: CASSEQGFDTGELFF; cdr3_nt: TGTGCCAGCAGTGAGCAAGGTTTCGACACCGGGGAGCTGTTTTTT
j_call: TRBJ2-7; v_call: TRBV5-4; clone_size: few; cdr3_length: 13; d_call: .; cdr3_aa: CASSLGSGREQYF; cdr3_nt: TGTGCCAGCAGCTTGGGTTCGGGGCGTGAGCAGTACTTC
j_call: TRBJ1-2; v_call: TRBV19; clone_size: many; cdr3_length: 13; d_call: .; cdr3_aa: CASSILGSDGYTF; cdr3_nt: TGTGCCAGTAGTATATTGGGGTCCGATGGCTACACCTTC
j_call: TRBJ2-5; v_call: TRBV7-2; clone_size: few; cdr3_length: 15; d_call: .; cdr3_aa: CASSSGGAPQETQYF; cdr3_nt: TGTGCCAGCAGCTCTGGGGGGGCCCCCCAAGAGACCCAGTACTTC
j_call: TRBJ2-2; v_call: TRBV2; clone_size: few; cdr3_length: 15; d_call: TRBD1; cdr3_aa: CASRGDRGVTGELFF; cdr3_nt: TGTGCCAGCAGGGGAGACAGGGGGGTGACCGGGGAGCTGTTTTTT
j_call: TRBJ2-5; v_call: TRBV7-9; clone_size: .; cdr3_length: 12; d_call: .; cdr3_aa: CASRRTEETQYF; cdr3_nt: TGTGCCAGCAGACGAACTGAGGAGACCCAGTACTTC
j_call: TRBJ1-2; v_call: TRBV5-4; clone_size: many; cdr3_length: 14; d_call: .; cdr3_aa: CASSSPGLDYGYTF; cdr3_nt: TGTGCCAGCAGCTCCCCCGGATTGGACTATGGCTACACCTTC
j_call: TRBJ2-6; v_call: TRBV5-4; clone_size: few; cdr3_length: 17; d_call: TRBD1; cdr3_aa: CASSPDRAPSGANVLTF; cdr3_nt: TGTGCCAGCAGCCCGGACAGGGCCCCCTCTGGGGCCAACGTCCTGACTTTC
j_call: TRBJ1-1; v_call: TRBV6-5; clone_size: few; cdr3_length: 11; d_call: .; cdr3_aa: CASSSWEEAFF; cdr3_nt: TGTGCCAGCAGCAGCTGGGAAGAAGCTTTCTTT
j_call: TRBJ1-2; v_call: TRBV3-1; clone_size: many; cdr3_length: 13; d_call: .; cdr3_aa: CASSQVTAYGYTF; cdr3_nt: TGTGCCAGCAGCCAAGTGACAGCATATGGCTACACCTTC
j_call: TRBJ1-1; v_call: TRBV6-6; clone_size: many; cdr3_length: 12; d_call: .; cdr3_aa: CASSYGATEAFF; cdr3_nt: TGTGCCAGCAGTTACGGGGCAACTGAAGCTTTCTTT
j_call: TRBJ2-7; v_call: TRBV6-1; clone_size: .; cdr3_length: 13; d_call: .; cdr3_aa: CASSTTGYYEQYF; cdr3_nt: TGTGCCAGCAGTACGACAGGCTACTACGAGCAGTACTTC
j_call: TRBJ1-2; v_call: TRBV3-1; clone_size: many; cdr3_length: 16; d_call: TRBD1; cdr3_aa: CASSPGPDRAGYGYTF; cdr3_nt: TGTGCCAGCAGCCCGGGTCCGGACAGGGCAGGCTATGGCTACACCTTC
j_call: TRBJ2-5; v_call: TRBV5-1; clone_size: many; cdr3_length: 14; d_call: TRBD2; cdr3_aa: CASSFSGGPPTQYF; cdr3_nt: TGCGCCAGCAGCTTCAGCGGGGGCCCCCCGACCCAGTACTTC
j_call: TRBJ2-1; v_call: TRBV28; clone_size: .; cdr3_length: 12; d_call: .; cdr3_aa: CASSFAVNEQFF; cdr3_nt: TGTGCCAGCAGTTTTGCGGTCAATGAGCAGTTCTTC
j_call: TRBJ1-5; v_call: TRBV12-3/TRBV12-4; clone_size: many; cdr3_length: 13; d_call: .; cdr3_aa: CASSLGRDQPQHF; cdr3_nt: TGTGCCAGCAGTTTGGGGCGAGATCAGCCCCAGCATTTT
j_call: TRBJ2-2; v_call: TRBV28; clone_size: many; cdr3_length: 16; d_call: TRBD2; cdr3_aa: CASSSAWTSGAGELFF; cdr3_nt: TGTGCCAGCAGTTCAGCCTGGACTAGCGGGGCCGGGGAGCTGTTTTTT
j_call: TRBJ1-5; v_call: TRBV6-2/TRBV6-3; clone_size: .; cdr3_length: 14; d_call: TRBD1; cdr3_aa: CASSPQGAWQPQHF; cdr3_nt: TGTGCCAGCAGTCCACAGGGGGCCTGGCAGCCCCAGCATTTT
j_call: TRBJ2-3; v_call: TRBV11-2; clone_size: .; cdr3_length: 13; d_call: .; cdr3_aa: CASRALATDTQYF; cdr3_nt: TGTGCCAGCAGGGCCCTAGCTACAGATACGCAGTATTTT
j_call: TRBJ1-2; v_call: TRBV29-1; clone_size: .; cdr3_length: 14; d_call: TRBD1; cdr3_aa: CSVGDRGLTYGYTF; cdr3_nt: TGCAGCGTCGGGGACAGGGGCCTAACCTATGGCTACACCTTC
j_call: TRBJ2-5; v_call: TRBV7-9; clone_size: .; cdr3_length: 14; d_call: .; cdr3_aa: CASSLASMRETQYF; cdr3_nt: TGTGCCAGCAGCTTAGCGTCTATGCGAGAGACCCAGTACTTC
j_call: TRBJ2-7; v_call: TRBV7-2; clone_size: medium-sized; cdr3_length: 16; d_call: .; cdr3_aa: CASSLQGGGGSYEQYF; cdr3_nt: TGTGCCAGCAGCCTGCAAGGCGGGGGCGGCTCCTACGAGCAGTACTTC
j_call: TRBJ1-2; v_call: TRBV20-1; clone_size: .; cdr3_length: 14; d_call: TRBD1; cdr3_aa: CSAKRGQGDYGYTF; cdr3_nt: TGCAGTGCCAAAAGGGGACAGGGGGACTATGGCTACACCTTC
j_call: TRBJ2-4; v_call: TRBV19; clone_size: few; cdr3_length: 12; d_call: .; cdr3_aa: CASSRVVDIQYF; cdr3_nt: TGTGCCAGTAGCAGGGTTGTGGACATTCAGTACTTC
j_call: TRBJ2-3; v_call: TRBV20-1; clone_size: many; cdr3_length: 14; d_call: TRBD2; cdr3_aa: CSAPQGGATDTQYF; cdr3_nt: TGCAGTGCTCCCCAGGGAGGGGCAACAGATACGCAGTATTTT